This T cell receptor (beta chain) is drawn from a study of T cell repertoires in cytomegalovirus infection (dated 2019 in TCRdb). Looking at the study overall: Peptide stimulations targeted recently identified HLA-C-restricted CMV epitopes, whose presentation resists viral immunomodulation, together with well-studied HLA-B-restricted epitopes. Donor HLA type was relevant to the analysis, because carriage of CMV infection together with the matching HLA type was indicated by public TCR beta signatures.

Read against the paper, the sample's treatment or condition label means: in vitro stimulation with specific CMV peptide epitopes to enrich CMV-specific T cells. Reads for this sample came from an Illumina HiSeq 1500. TCRdb cleaned the public reads at Q25 with fastp, built clones with MiXCR and kept in-frame beta chains. Identical CDR3 protein sequences are pooled into one entry, listed with their most common genes and DNA. This sample gives approximately 730,000 distinct CDR3 sequences in total; approximately 32% of them show up just once. The top ten hold over 10% of the sample. Trimming at the junction amounts to 5 bases on V and 7 bases on J, and the germline ends lie 21 bases apart. Via the germline V gene, CDR1 is SGHTA and CDR2 FQGNSA. The CDR3, cysteine through phenylalanine, is 16 amino acids long. The DNA shown is the 48-base CDR3, in frame from base 1. This clonotype was detected ten times or more. The target of this receptor is not known. No much larger clone is present one base from it, and per-base qualities are unavailable.

What the study reported, not specific to this receptor: In both this cohort and an independent cohort of several hundred donors, the cumulative frequency of public TCR beta family members distinguished carriers of CMV infection plus the relevant HLA type. In the ex vivo response, HLA-C-restricted CMV-specific TCR beta clonotypes were dominant, and in two of eight donors the single most frequent clonotype came from this HLA-C-restricted group.

This specimen consisted of cultured CD8+ T cells from PBMCs, obtained from culture after CMV antigen stimulation. Here the chain combines TRBV7-2 and TRBJ1-3; the D gene is possibly TRBD1, with 6 bases matching. This receptor was obtained from a human donor in good health (CMV status not recorded). Some clones in this sample may be carry-over from other donors' samples. For the CDR3, the sequence is CASSPGPFWQGNTIYF. The DNA sequence reads TGTGCCAGCAGCCCGGGCCCATTCTGGCAGGGGAACACCATATATTTT.